This TCR beta chain was found in a study of CD8 T cells in ankylosing spondylitis (dated by TCRdb to about 2017). Context from the whole study: T cell receptor beta repertoires were profiled in healthy donors and ankylosing spondylitis patients so that disease-linked TCR variants could be found. Peripheral blood was sampled, and synovial fluid was also collected from ankylosing spondylitis patients. The full study cohort comprised about 25 ankylosing spondylitis patients and 85 to 120 healthy donors. Findings and caveats that apply to the study as a whole: A TCR beta motif made up of several highly homologous amino acid variants appeared to be characteristic of blood from ankylosing spondylitis patients. Significant enrichment of the disease-linked clones was reported in matched synovial fluid samples from ankylosing spondylitis patients. Some of the motif variants had been reported before in the synovial fluid and blood of reactive arthritis patients, a finding that suggests common disease-initiation mechanisms. The disease-linked clones had a CD8+ phenotype and were found at relatively low frequencies in peripheral blood.

Note on this clonotype: Its antigen is not yet known. Per-nucleotide qualities are absent, and no much larger clonotype sits a single base away.

For sequencing, an Illumina HiSeq 2500 was employed. Quantitative 5'-RACE with molecular barcodes was used to prepare TCR beta libraries. The source study handled its data this way. To identify disease-linked TCR variants, a new computational method was used, one built on a probabilistic model of VDJ rearrangement. TCRdb ran its own pipeline on the public reads, namely fastp trimming at Q25 and MiXCR clone calling, and kept in-frame beta chains. Merged by CDR3 protein, the rows form single entries marked with the most common genes and DNA. The V and J calls, along with clone size, are taken from TCRdb and not from the paper's own processing. The table for this sample lists 750,000 to 850,000 distinct CDR3 sequences; approximately 12% of them were counted only once. Just over 0.5% of the sample lies in the top ten. From the cysteine up to the phenylalanine, the CDR3 has a length of 16 residues. Only the CDR3 DNA is retained, 48 bases long and in frame from the first base. V loses 3 bases at its end and J loses 4 bases; junction bases beyond the gene matches: 6.

The chain was built from TRBV12-3 or TRBV12-4 and TRBJ2-2, with 9 bases matching TRBD2. The specimen sequenced was blood, either unsorted or a sorted T cell fraction (not recorded which). The clonotype comes from a male donor with ankylosing spondylitis. The CDR3 protein sequence reads: CASSLFLAGVTGELFF. In nucleotides, the sequence is TGTGCCAGCAGTTTGTTTTTAGCGGGGGTCACCGGGGAGCTGTTTTTT.